Detailed here is one T cell receptor (beta chain). No DNA is given; TCRdb re-called the 5' RACE reads and lists each CDR3 protein once. Recorded for this sample: about 160,000 distinct CDR3 sequences. This sample was taken from a study of monozygotic twins with inflammatory bowel disease. CDR1 is SGHDN and CDR2 is FVKESK in the germline V gene. The CDR3 covers 14 residues. Sequencing was done on a sample of blood. This TCR came from a human donor with ulcerative colitis or Crohn's disease, or a healthy co-twin of an affected twin (not recorded which). J is TRBJ2-5 and V is TRBV14. Here the CDR3 reads CASSRGRVQETQYF.